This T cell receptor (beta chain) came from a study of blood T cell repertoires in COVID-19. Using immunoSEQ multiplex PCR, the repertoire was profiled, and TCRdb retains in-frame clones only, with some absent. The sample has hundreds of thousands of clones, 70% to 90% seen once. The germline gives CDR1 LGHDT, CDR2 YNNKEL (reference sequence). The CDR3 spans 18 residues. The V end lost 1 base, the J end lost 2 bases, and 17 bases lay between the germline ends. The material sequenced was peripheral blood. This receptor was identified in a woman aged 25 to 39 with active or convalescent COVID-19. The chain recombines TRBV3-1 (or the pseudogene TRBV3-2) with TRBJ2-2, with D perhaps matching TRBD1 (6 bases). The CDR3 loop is CASSQGGGQSLNTGELFF. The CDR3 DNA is TGTGCCAGCAGCCAAGGCGGCGGACAGAGCCTTAACACCGGGGAGCTGTTTTTT.